What follows is one T cell receptor beta chain and its context. What it recognizes is unknown. Time point given: newly diagnosed GD, antithyroid drugs for less than 3 months. Making the TCR library involved RNA that had been extracted from PBMCs. Blood from the periphery, approximately 8.6 milliliters in all, was drawn into EDTA tubes. Sequencing libraries for TCR beta were prepared with iRepertoire HTBI primers and Arm-PCR of CDR3 regions. TCRdb fed the multiplex PCR reads into MiXCR, producing one record per CDR3 protein. This sample has approximately 350,000 distinct CDR3 sequences; around 15% occur once, and the top ten carry around 27%. This record belongs to a study of regulatory T cells in long-lasting Graves disease. Study findings and constraints: Among the persistent patients, 2,500 to 3,000 public clonotypes were shared, more than the 950 to 1,000 shared among new patients.

Trimming left V 3 bases short and J 2 bases short, with 14 bases between. This CDR3 has 16 amino acids. The sample was also reused in another study, on T cells in Graves' hyperthyroidism and ophthalmopathy. From that study: Blood also held most thyroid clonotypes expanded beyond 0.001.

Specimen: peripheral blood mononuclear cells (PBMCs), collected at new diagnosis, from a patient treated with antithyroid drugs. This receptor was obtained from a man aged 35 to 55 with Graves disease. This sequence joins TRBV12-3 or TRBV12-4 and TRBJ1-5, with TRBD1 as a possible D gene (6 bases). DNA for the CDR3: TGTGCCAGCAGTTTTGGGGGGGGCGCCGGCAATCAGCCCCAGCATTTT. Translating gives CASSFGGGAGNQPQHF.